This is a list of T cell receptor beta chains from one sample in a study of CD8+ T cells in alopecia areata. The assay was immunoSEQ multiplex PCR, and TCRdb's table has in-frame clones only and misses some. This table holds 90,000 to 130,000 clones, 55% to 70% found once. The sample consisted of NKG2D-low CD8+ T cells sorted from blood. These receptor sequences come from a human donor with alopecia areata. CDR3s include the opening cysteine and the closing phenylalanine or tryptophan. The D gene is left open where the match is weak. A clone size is listed for some rows: how often the clone was seen (once, few, many), or a class if it is expanded.

TRBV14,TRBJ2-7,.,TRBD2,TGTGCCAGCAGCCAAGTTTTAGCGGGATCGAGCTCCTACGAGCAGTACTTC,CASSQVLAGSSSYEQYF
TRBV27,TRBJ1-5,.,TRBD1,TGTGCCAGCCGTGCAGGGGGCTGGGATCAGCCCCAGCATTTT,CASRAGGWDQPQHF
TRBV5-8,TRBJ2-7,.,.,TGTGCCAGCAGTCTTTCCCATAAGGAGCAGTACTTC,CASSLSHKEQYF
TRBV27,TRBJ2-1,.,TRBD2,TGTGCCACCTGGGCGGGAGCCCCCAACAATGAGCAGTTCTTC,CATWAGAPNNEQFF
TRBV5-1,TRBJ1-2,.,.,TGCGCCAGCAGCTTGGTCCCGGGGGGGCAAGGGTTTGAGGATGGCTACACCTTC,CASSLVPGGQGFEDGYTF
TRBV6-6,TRBJ2-3,.,.,TGTGCCAGCAGTTACCCGGCCGCCACAGATACGCAGTATTTT,CASSYPAATDTQYF
TRBV7-3,TRBJ2-7,once,.,TGTGCCAGCAGCTTATGGGGAAGCGGAAACTACGAGCAGTACTTC,CASSLWGSGNYEQYF
TRBV14,TRBJ2-7,few,.,TGTGCCAGCAGCCCCCCCGACCGCTACGAGCAGTACTTC,CASSPPDRYEQYF
TRBV4-1,TRBJ2-1,.,TRBD2,TGCGCCAGCAGCCCAACTAGCGGACCTTACAATGAGCAGTTCTTC,CASSPTSGPYNEQFF
TRBV7-6,TRBJ2-1,.,TRBD2,TGTGCCAGCAGCTTAGGTAGCGGGAGGGTCAATGAGCAGTTCTTC,CASSLGSGRVNEQFF
TRBV6-6,TRBJ1-1,.,TRBD1,TGTGCCAGCAGTTATTCCCCGGACAGGGGCACTGAAGCTTTCTTT,CASSYSPDRGTEAFF
TRBV28,TRBJ1-2,.,.,TGTGCCAGCAGTTTTGGTAGCTATGGCTACACCTTC,CASSFGSYGYTF
TRBV7-9,TRBJ2-7,.,.,TGTGCCAGCAGCTCGGACACGAGCTCCTACGAGCAGTACTTC,CASSSDTSSYEQYF
TRBV4-2,TRBJ2-7,few,TRBD2,TGTGCCAGCAGCCCCACTTCTAGCGGGGAGTACGAGCAGTACTTC,CASSPTSSGEYEQYF
TRBV19,TRBJ2-3,.,TRBD1,TGTGCCAGTAGTATTGTCAGGACAGGGGGAACAGATACGCAGTATTTT,CASSIVRTGGTDTQYF
TRBV11-3,TRBJ1-5,few,.,TGTGCCAGCAGCTTGGGGAGCAATCAGCCCCAGCATTTT,CASSLGSNQPQHF
TRBV7-8,TRBJ1-1,.,.,TGTGCCAGCAGCTTTGGGGCAAATCGGAACACTGAAGCTTTCTTT,CASSFGANRNTEAFF
TRBV5-6,TRBJ2-5,.,TRBD1,TGTGCCAGCAGCTGGACAGGAATCCAAGAGACCCAGTACTTC,CASSWTGIQETQYF
TRBV27,TRBJ1-1,.,.,TGTGCCAGCAGTCCCCCAGGGCTAAGTTCGCGGGCTTTCTTT,CASSPPGLSSRAFF
TRBV7-9,TRBJ2-4,.,TRBD1,TGTGCCAGCAGCTCTCCGACCGACAGGGGAAAAAACATTCAGTACTTC,CASSSPTDRGKNIQYF
TRBV4-1,TRBJ2-1,.,.,TGCGCCAGCAGCCAAGATGGGGATTTTTCCTACAATGAGCAGTTCTTC,CASSQDGDFSYNEQFF
TRBV27,TRBJ2-7,.,.,TGTGCCAGCAGTTTATACGGTGGGGGCCCCTACGAGCAGTACTTC,CASSLYGGGPYEQYF
TRBV27,TRBJ1-3,.,.,TGTGCCAGCAGTTTATCGCCGGGGCCGGGAAACACCATATATTTT,CASSLSPGPGNTIYF
TRBV5-6,TRBJ2-7,.,.,TGTGCCAGCAGCTTCGGGCAGTCTAACGAGCAGTACTTC,CASSFGQSNEQYF
TRBV11-2,TRBJ2-1,.,TRBD2,TGTGCCAGCAGCCCAGCTAGCGGGCTGGATGAGCAGTTCTTC,CASSPASGLDEQFF
TRBV7-7,TRBJ2-2,.,TRBD2,TGTGCTAGCAGCCCCGGGACTAGTGGGGCCACCGGGGAGCTGTTTTTT,CASSPGTSGATGELFF
TRBV6-1,TRBJ2-1,.,.,TGTGCCAGCAGTGAAGCGCGTGGGGGAAACAATGAGCAGTTCTTC,CASSEARGGNNEQFF
TRBV27,TRBJ2-7,.,.,TGTGCCAGCAGTTTATCCCCAGGAGCCTACGAGCAGTACTTC,CASSLSPGAYEQYF
TRBV5-6,TRBJ2-7,few,TRBD2,TGTGCCAGCAGCCTAGATGTAGCGGGAGGCTACGAGCAGTACTTC,CASSLDVAGGYEQYF
TRBV6-6,TRBJ2-1,.,.,TGTGCCAGCAGTTCTGGACAGTCCTACAATGAGCAGTTCTTC,CASSSGQSYNEQFF
TRBV27,TRBJ2-7,.,.,TGTGCCAGCAGCCCGGACAGTTCCGAGCAGTACTTC,CASSPDSSEQYF
TRBV28,TRBJ2-7,.,.,TGTGCCAGCAGCCCGCGGCCCTACGAGCAGTACTTC,CASSPRPYEQYF